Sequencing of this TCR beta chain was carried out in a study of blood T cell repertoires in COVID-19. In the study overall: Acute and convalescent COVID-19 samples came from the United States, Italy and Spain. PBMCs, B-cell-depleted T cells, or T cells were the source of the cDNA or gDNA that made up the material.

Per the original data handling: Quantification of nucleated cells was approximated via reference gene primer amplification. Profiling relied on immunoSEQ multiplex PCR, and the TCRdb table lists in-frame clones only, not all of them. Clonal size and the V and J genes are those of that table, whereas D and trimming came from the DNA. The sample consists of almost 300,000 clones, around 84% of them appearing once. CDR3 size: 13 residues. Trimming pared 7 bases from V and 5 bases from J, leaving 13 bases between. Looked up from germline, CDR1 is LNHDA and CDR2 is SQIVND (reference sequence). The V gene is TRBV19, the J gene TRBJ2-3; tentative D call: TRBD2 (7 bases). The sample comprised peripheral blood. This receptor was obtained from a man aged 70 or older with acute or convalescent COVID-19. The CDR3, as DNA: TGTGCCAGTATCGGGGGGCCCGGAGATACGCAGTATTTT. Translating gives CASIGGPGDTQYF.